Below, one T cell receptor (beta chain) is given with its context. The antigen is undetermined. Vbeta (60) and Jbeta (13) primers were used in the PCR. Original methodology: Some 12 million shared chains were among the 60 million to 80 million unique TCR beta chains that a later analysis counted. Libraries were prepared by immunoSEQ multiplex PCR; TCRdb keeps only in-frame clonotypes and omits some of them. D and trimming come from the DNA, and the V and J calls and clone size come from that table. The data contain some 130,000 clones, around 80% of them seen just once; the ten biggest clones take up around 5%. This record comes from a study of cytomegalovirus exposure and HLA in healthy donors. Notes on the study in general: One variant, a missense change in DCLRE1C, was linked in a later analysis to TCR beta V- and J-gene trimming.

The CDR3 runs 14 residues. Germline CDR1 is SQVTM and CDR2 is ANQGSEA. Trimming cost V 7 bases and J 3 bases; bases outside gene matches: 6. The sequence derives from a young man in good health. V is TRBV29-1 and J is TRBJ1-3, with TRBD1 matching 10 bases. Input material: PBMCs. CDR3 in amino acids: CSAGTGEGGNTIYF. The CDR3 region has the DNA TGCAGCGCTGGGACAGGGGAAGGTGGAAACACCATATATTTT.